The 19 T cell receptor beta chains below were found in one sample sequenced in a study of technical replicates of blood from a handful of donors. Sequenced by immunoSEQ multiplex PCR; TCRdb stores in-frame clones only, minus some. The table shows just over 60,000 clones, with more than 75% occurring only once. What was sequenced was PBMCs. Every receptor here comes from a human donor in good health. Some clones in this sample may be carry-over from other donors' samples.

The rearrangement joins TRBV4-2 to TRBJ2-7; TRBD2 matches 7 bases. Germline V CDR1 and CDR2: LGHNA, YNFKEQ. CDR3 length equals 15 residues. V lost 1 base to trimming and J lost 4 bases; unmatched junction nucleotides: 7. In DNA, the CDR3 is TGTGCCAGCAGCCAAGGGCCGGGACTACAATACGAGCAGTACTTC. Protein product: CASSQGPGLQYEQYF.

V gene TRBV4-2 combines with J gene TRBJ1-1, with 7 positions matching TRBD1. Germline CDR1 and CDR2: LGHNA and YNFKEQ. The trim removed 1 base at V and 1 base at J, leaving 9 bases unmatched. The CDR3 length is 17 residues. The CDR3, as DNA: TGTGCCAGCAGCCAAGTTAGGACAGGCCTCCCGAACACTGAAGCTTTCTTT. Protein: CASSQVRTGLPNTEAFF.

This clone was seen a single time. The V and J genes are TRBV2 and TRBJ2-7; a possible D gene is TRBD1 (6 bases). Germline V gives CDR1 SNHLY, CDR2 FYNNEI. CDR3 length: 12 amino acids. V was shortened by 7 bases and J by 6 bases, with 13 bases between the two germline ends. CDR3 region: CASNIRGGEQYF. For the CDR3, the DNA is TGTGCCAGCAATATACGAGGGGGCGAGCAGTACTTC.

This rearrangement joins TRBV4-1 to TRBJ1-2; no firm D call. Germline-derived CDR1 and CDR2 are MGHRA and YSYEKL. V dropped 6 bases and J dropped 0 bases, with 11 bases sitting between them. The CDR3 is 14 residues long. CDR3 sequence reads: CASRPPGTNYGYTF. In DNA form, the CDR3 reads TGCGCCAGCAGACCCCCGGGGACTAACTATGGCTACACCTTC.

The J gene is TRBJ2-3, the V gene TRBV5-6, with 9 positions matching TRBD2. J gave up 2 bases and V 4 bases, and 8 bases lay outside the gene matches. This CDR3 is built from 16 residues. Germline values: CDR1 SGHDT, CDR2 YYEEEE. DNA for the CDR3: TGTGCCAGCAGCCACCCGCTAGCGGGGTACACAGATACGCAGTATTTT. Its protein product is CASSHPLAGYTDTQYF.

The genes are TRBV5-4 and TRBJ2-2, with 10 positions matching TRBD1. This CDR3 has 15 amino acids. V shed 5 bases, J shed 3 bases, and the junction held 4 bases outside the gene matches. Germline V gene sequence: CDR1 SGHNT, CDR2 YYREEE (reference sequence). The CDR3 nucleotides are TGTGCCAGCAGTGTCGGGACAGGGGACACCGGGGAGCTGTTTTTT. Its protein is CASSVGTGDTGELFF.

The rearrangement joins TRBV5-6 to TRBJ1-6, with a weak D call TRBD1 (6 bases). Germline loops: CDR1 SGHDT, CDR2 YYEEEE. This CDR3 contains 15 residues. Trimming stripped 1 base from V and 8 bases from J, with 13 bases between. The CDR3 loop is CASSLWGRIHSPLHF. The CDR3 DNA reads as TGTGCCAGCAGCTTGTGGGGGCGTATACATTCACCCCTCCACTTT. The full variable domain, its missing parts supplied by reference TRBV5-6 and TRBJ1-6, is DAGVTQSPTHLIKTRGQQVTLRCSPKSGHDTVSWYQQALGQGPQFIFQYYEEEERQRGNFPDRFSGHQFPNYSSELNVNALLLGDSALYLCASSLWGRIHSPLHFGNGTRLTVT.

The chain is built from TRBV5-6 and TRBJ2-1, with D hard to call. This CDR3 comprises 16 residues. Deletions cut 4 bases from V and 7 bases from J, with 21 bases between. Germline CDR1 is SGHDT and CDR2 is YYEEEE. CDR3 protein: CASSPNRIPSRNEQFF. CDR3 DNA sequence: TGTGCCAGCAGCCCGAACAGAATACCTTCTCGGAATGAGCAGTTCTTC.

This sequence joins TRBV25-1 and TRBJ2-7, with a weak D call TRBD2 (7 bases). Germline V gene lookup returns CDR1 MGHDK and CDR2 SYGVNS. Trimming cost V 3 bases and J 7 bases, with 16 bases left between them. The CDR3 runs to 14 residues. The CDR3: CASSEAGRGGEQYF. CDR3 bases: TGTGCCAGCAGTGAGGCAGGTAGGGGGGGTGAGCAGTACTTC.

V usage is TRBV10-3 and J usage is TRBJ2-1; TRBD2 matches 13 bases. CDR1 ENHRY and CDR2 SYGVKD come from the germline V gene. Trimming took 4 bases from V and 12 from J; bases not matched to a gene: 18. The CDR3 consists of 18 residues. CDR3 nucleotides: TGTGCCATCAGTGCCGCGGTCGGGACTAGCGGGACCTGGGGCGGGCAGTTCTTC. It yields the protein CAISAAVGTSGTWGGQFF.

This chain uses TRBV11-3 with TRBJ1-6; D gene ambiguous. V was cut by 2 bases and J by 6 bases, with 11 bases left in between. The CDR3 totals 15 residues. CDR1 is SGHNT, CDR2 YENEEA, per germline. CDR3 residues: CASSLSTVLNSPLHF. The CDR3 DNA reads TGTGCCAGCAGCTTAAGTACGGTCCTTAATTCACCCCTCCACTTT.

V and J are TRBV5-1 and TRBJ1-4, with a possible D match to TRBD1 (6 bases). Germline CDR1 is SGHRS and CDR2 is YFSETQ. V was shortened by 4 bases and J by 8 bases, with 21 bases between the two germline ends. This CDR3 has 16 residues. The CDR3 protein is CASSRGRTVVSEKLFF. For the CDR3, the DNA is TGCGCCAGCAGCCGGGGTAGGACAGTCGTTTCCGAAAAACTGTTTTTT.

The chain recombines TRBV6-1 with TRBJ2-3; D possibly corresponds to TRBD2 (5 bases). CDR1 is MNHNS, CDR2 SASEGT, per germline. Trimming cost V 1 base and J 0 bases, with 8 bases left between them. The CDR3 covers 15 residues. The CDR3 spells CASSEDSGSTDTQYF. The CDR3 region has the DNA TGTGCCAGCAGTGAAGACAGCGGCAGCACAGATACGCAGTATTTT.

The chain links TRBV6-1 to TRBJ1-4; tentative D call: TRBD1 (6 bases). Trimming removed 6 bases from V and 13 bases from J, with 15 bases in between. CDR3 length: 12 amino acids. Germline CDR1 reads MNHNS; CDR2 reads SASEGT. The CDR3 DNA sequence: TGTGCCAGCAGACTTACAGGGATGGGACTGTTTTTT. Translated, it gives CASRLTGMGLFF.

J is TRBJ1-6 and V is TRBV4-3; D may be TRBD1 (6 bases). Deletions cut 0 bases from V and 9 bases from J, with 12 bases between. Germline V gene data show CDR1 as LGHNA and CDR2 as YSLEER. The CDR3 length is 15 residues. The CDR3 loop is CASSQEPGVGSPLHF. The CDR3 DNA reads as TGCGCCAGCAGCCAAGAGCCAGGGGTTGGTTCACCCCTCCACTTT.

The chain couples TRBV10-2 to TRBJ2-7; TRBD2 matches at 14 bases. V was pared by 7 bases and J by 6 bases, with 5 bases of the junction left unmatched. Germline lookup yields CDR1 WSHSY and CDR2 SAAADI. The CDR3 covers 14 residues. The CDR3 sequence: CASIGTSGSGEQYF. CDR3 in DNA: TGCGCCAGCATTGGGACTAGCGGGAGTGGCGAGCAGTACTTC.

The chain has TRBV7-9 and TRBJ2-1; 7 nucleotides agree with TRBD2. The CDR3 length is 15 residues. J gave up 8 bases and V 1 base, and 8 bases lay outside the gene matches. Germline lookup yields CDR1 SEHNR and CDR2 FQNEAQ (reference sequence). CDR3 residues: CASSLGLAARDEQFF. CDR3 nucleotide sequence: TGTGCCAGCAGCTTAGGGCTAGCGGCTAGGGATGAGCAGTTCTTC.

The chain couples TRBV5-1 to TRBJ2-1; D may be TRBD1 (6 bases). With 4 bases removed from V and 7 bases from J, the gap between germline ends came to 18 bases. The germline CDR1 and CDR2 sequences are SGHRS and YFSETQ. CDR3 length: 15 residues. In DNA, the CDR3 is TGCGCCAGCAGCCTAATGGGCAGGGGCGAGAATGAGCAGTTCTTC. Encoded protein: CASSLMGRGENEQFF.

The CDR3 loop reads CASSEVTGAGNEKLFF. The CDR3 nucleotides are TGTGCCAGCAGTGAGGTGACAGGGGCGGGAAATGAAAAACTGTTTTTT. The genes are TRBV6-1 and TRBJ1-4, with 8 bases lining up with TRBD1. J was trimmed by 5 bases and V by 3 bases; bases with no gene match: 8. Germline-derived CDR1 and CDR2 are MNHNS and SASEGT. The CDR3 sequence is 16 residues long.